These 22 T cell receptor beta chains were all obtained from the same sample, sequenced in a study of blood T cell repertoires in COVID-19. TCRdb keeps only in-frame clones here, not all; method: immunoSEQ multiplex PCR. The repertoire holds fewer than 250,000 clones, with around four fifths as singletons. What was sequenced was peripheral blood. The receptors originated from a man younger than 45 with active or convalescent COVID-19.

The chain links TRBV18 to TRBJ2-1; 8 bases agree with TRBD2. Trimming removed 4 bases from V and 7 bases from J; junction bases left unmatched: 6. The CDR3 consists of 14 residues. In germline, CDR1 is KGHSH, CDR2 LQKENI. The DNA for the CDR3 is TGTGCCAGCTCACTAGCGGGACCGGGAAATGAGCAGTTCTTC. This gives the protein CASSLAGPGNEQFF.

The chain joins TRBV5-1 to TRBJ2-5, with 7 nucleotides matching TRBD2. There are 14 residues in the CDR3. Germline CDR1 reads SGHRS; CDR2 reads YFSETQ. Losses at the gene ends were 3 bases for V and 5 bases for J; bases not matched to a gene: 7. The CDR3, as DNA: TGCGCCAGCAGCTCCCAGACTAGCTCGGAGACCCAGTACTTC. This sequence encodes CASSSQTSSETQYF.

The chain joins TRBV11-3 to TRBJ2-3; possible D gene TRBD1, 6 bases. This CDR3 has 14 amino acids. Looked up from germline, CDR1 is SGHNT and CDR2 is YENEEA. Trimming left V 1 base short and J 2 bases short, with 7 bases between. The CDR3 sequence: CASSLGQVTDTQYF. The CDR3, as DNA: TGTGCCAGCAGCTTAGGACAGGTCACAGATACGCAGTATTTT.

In this sample, this clone turned up once. The chain joins TRBV4-3 to TRBJ2-7, with 11 bases that match TRBD2. Germline V gene lookup returns CDR1 LGHNA and CDR2 YSLEER. This CDR3 spans 18 amino acids. The V gene end was trimmed by 5 bases and the J gene end by 5 bases; junction bases not matched to a gene: 17. CDR3 protein: CASSEPLVTSGRVHEQYF. The CDR3 nucleotides are TGCGCCAGCAGCGAGCCGTTGGTTACTAGCGGGAGAGTTCACGAGCAGTACTTC.

The V gene is TRBV30, the J gene TRBJ1-1; no clear D gene. Trimming took 2 bases from V and 1 from J, leaving 5 bases between them. The CDR3 covers 12 residues. CDR1 is GTSNPN, CDR2 SVGIG, per germline (reference sequence). The CDR3 sequence is CAWSQENTEAFF. CDR3 in DNA: TGTGCCTGGAGTCAGGAGAACACTGAAGCTTTCTTT.

The CDR3 DNA is TGTGCCAGCAGCCTCCTGGGGGGGAGCTCCTACGAGCAGTACTTC. Translation: CASSLLGGSSYEQYF. The chain is built from TRBV7-2 and TRBJ2-7; 7 bases line up with TRBD2. The length of the CDR3 is 15 residues. Germline V gene sequence: CDR1 SGHTA, CDR2 FQGNSA. J lost 0 bases, V lost 5 bases, and 7 bases had no gene match.

The rearrangement uses TRBV28 and TRBJ1-2, with TRBD1 as a possible D gene (6 bases). The CDR3 is 11 amino acids. Germline V CDR1 and CDR2: MDHEN, SYDVKM. V was cut by 7 bases and J by 6 bases, with 9 bases left in between. CDR3 amino acids: CASIAGDGYTF. The CDR3 DNA reads as TGTGCCAGCATCGCAGGGGATGGCTACACCTTC.

The rearrangement uses TRBV28 and TRBJ1-2; 8 bases are a match to TRBD1. CDR1 and CDR2 from the germline V gene are MDHEN and SYDVKM. The trim removed 4 bases at V and 3 bases at J, leaving 4 bases unmatched. The CDR3 totals 14 residues. CDR3 region: CASSYGQGYYGYTF. CDR3 sequence (DNA): TGTGCCAGCAGTTACGGACAGGGATACTATGGCTACACCTTC.

The chain recombines TRBV9 with TRBJ1-6, with 10 nucleotides matching TRBD1. There are 15 residues in the CDR3. After removal of 0 bases from V and 8 bases from J, the junction contained 2 bases not matched to a gene. CDR1 and CDR2 from the germline V gene are SGDLS and YYNGEE. Here the CDR3 reads CASSVGDRGYSPLHF. The CDR3 bases are TGTGCCAGCAGCGTAGGGGACAGGGGATATTCACCCCTCCACTTT.

The J gene is TRBJ2-1, the V gene TRBV27; 13 nucleotides match TRBD2. The germline CDR1 and CDR2 sequences are MNHEY and SMNVEV (reference sequence). The CDR3 sequence is 15 residues long. After removal of 6 bases from V and 7 bases from J, the junction contained 6 bases not matched to a gene. CDR3 in amino acids: CASRKTSGGRNEQFF. CDR3 nucleotides: TGTGCCAGCAGGAAGACTAGCGGGGGGAGGAATGAGCAGTTCTTC.

This clone was seen only once. The chain uses TRBV7-3 and TRBJ2-5; tentative D call: TRBD2 (7 bases). Germline V gives CDR1 SGHTA, CDR2 FQGTGA. Trimming shortened V by 3 bases and J by 7 bases, and 9 bases separated the two germline ends. This CDR3 spans 12 amino acids. Here the CDR3 reads CASSLGGGTQYF. The CDR3, as DNA: TGTGCCAGCAGCTTGGGAGGGGGGACCCAGTACTTC.

V and J are TRBV3-1 (or the pseudogene TRBV3-2) and TRBJ2-1; 7 nucleotides line up with TRBD2. This CDR3 has 15 residues. The V gene's germline CDR1 is LGHDT and CDR2 YNNKEL (reference sequence). V gave up 2 bases and J gave up 8 bases; unmatched junction bases: 9. CDR3 DNA sequence: TGTGCCAGCAGCCAACCCCAGGTAGCGGGCGATGAGCAGTTCTTC. Translated: CASSQPQVAGDEQFF.

The chain uses TRBV3-1 (or the pseudogene TRBV3-2) and TRBJ2-1; no clear D. The CDR3 is made up of 15 amino acids. Germline CDR1 reads LGHDT; CDR2 reads YNNKEL (reference sequence). V dropped 4 bases and J dropped 0 bases, with 10 bases sitting between them. For the CDR3, the DNA is TGTGCCAGCAGCCCCTCGCGCCCCTCCTACAATGAGCAGTTCTTC. Translation: CASSPSRPSYNEQFF.

The sample holds one count of this clone. The chain links TRBV28 to TRBJ2-7; D is perhaps TRBD1 (6 bases). Trimming removed 5 bases from V and 2 bases from J, with 25 bases in between. This CDR3 is 18 amino acids long. Germline V lookup: CDR1 MDHEN, CDR2 SYDVKM. The CDR3 DNA reads as TGTGCCAGCAGTGGCCGGGACACAAAGCTAACGTCACCCTACGAGCAGTACTTC. Translation: CASSGRDTKLTSPYEQYF.

This clone appeared a few times. The chain links TRBV24-1 to TRBJ1-2, with 7 nucleotides matching TRBD1. Germline V lookup: CDR1 KGHDR, CDR2 SFDVKD. The V gene end was trimmed by 4 bases and the J gene end by 7 bases; junction bases not matched to a gene: 8. The CDR3 length is 14 residues. CDR3 loop: CATSEPDRVRGYTF. Here the CDR3 DNA reads TGTGCCACCAGTGAACCTGACAGGGTCCGTGGCTACACCTTC.

The chain recombines TRBV7-2 with TRBJ2-3; TRBD1 is a possible D gene (6 bases). Trimming removed 5 bases from V and 5 bases from J, with 17 bases in between. The CDR3 covers 15 residues. Germline V gene sequence: CDR1 SGHTA, CDR2 FQGNSA. The CDR3 reads CASSPRGRGEDTQYF. The CDR3 bases are TGTGCCAGCAGCCCGAGAGGCAGGGGTGAAGATACGCAGTATTTT.

The chain is built from TRBV18 and TRBJ2-7, with TRBD1 matching over 9 bases. The CDR3 is 13 amino acids. Germline CDR1 KGHSH, CDR2 LQKENI. Germline trimming cut 4 bases from V and 4 bases from J; bases unmatched to any gene: 2. The CDR3 spells CASSLGTGYEQYF. The CDR3, as DNA: TGTGCCAGCTCACTCGGGACAGGGTACGAGCAGTACTTC.

The chain couples TRBV5-1 to TRBJ2-2, with a weak D call TRBD2 (5 bases). From germline, CDR1 is SGHRS and CDR2 YFSETQ. V was shortened by 7 bases and J by 3 bases, with 13 bases between the two germline ends. The CDR3 loop spans 14 amino acids. CDR3 in DNA: TGCGCCAGCCGACCGCCGAGGGACACCGGGGAGCTGTTTTTT. The encoded protein is CASRPPRDTGELFF.

The V and J genes are TRBV6-5 and TRBJ2-7; 7 nucleotides match TRBD1. J lost 9 bases, V lost 4 bases, and 6 bases had no gene match. CDR1 and CDR2 from the germline V gene are MNHEY and SVGAGI. This CDR3 contains 12 residues. As DNA, the CDR3 is TGTGCCAGCAGTTCCCAAGGGGGCATGCAGTACTTC. Translating it yields CASSSQGGMQYF.

The chain links TRBV2 to TRBJ1-1, with 7 nucleotides matching TRBD1. The CDR3 covers 14 residues. The germline CDR1 and CDR2 sequences are SNHLY and FYNNEI. V lost 5 bases to trimming and J lost 0 bases; unmatched junction nucleotides: 3. The CDR3 loop reads CASSPGQMNTEAFF. CDR3 bases: TGTGCCAGCAGTCCGGGACAGATGAACACTGAAGCTTTCTTT.

This clone was seen a few times. The chain employs TRBV12-3 or TRBV12-4 and TRBJ1-5, with D perhaps TRBD1 (5 bases). CDR3 length: 12 residues. The V end lost 6 bases, the J end lost 5 bases, and 8 bases lay between the germline ends. In DNA, the CDR3 is TGTGCCAGCAGCGCGGGGGATCAGCCCCAGCATTTT. Residues: CASSAGDQPQHF.

The rearrangement uses TRBV27 and TRBJ2-3; TRBD1 matches 7 bases. V was pared by 2 bases and J by 10 bases, with 3 bases of the junction left unmatched. The CDR3 has 12 residues. Germline V gene lookup returns CDR1 MNHEY and CDR2 SMNVEV (reference sequence). For the CDR3, the DNA is TGTGCCAGCAGTTTAGTCGGGACAGCGCAGTATTTT. This gives the protein CASSLVGTAQYF.